A selection of T cell receptor beta chains follows, all from one sample in a study of identifying expanded T cells in peripheral blood. TCRdb's copy holds only in-frame clones and misses some; the assay was immunoSEQ multiplex PCR. The sample contains around 100,000 clones, around nine tenths of which appear only once. Sequenced: blood. The receptor source for this set is a person aged 18 to 70 in good health. CDR3s include the opening cysteine and the closing phenylalanine or tryptophan. D genes are given only for firm matches. Clone size, where shown, is once, few, many, or a class for clones that have expanded.

j_gene	abundance	v_gene	d_gene	CDR3aa	CDR3nt
TRBJ1-3	NA	TRBV2	NA	CASSVELRVNTIYF	TGTGCCAGCAGTGTCGAGTTGAGAGTAAACACCATATATTTT
TRBJ2-4	many	TRBV13	TRBD1	CASSSQGQGVTKNIQYF	TGTGCCAGCAGCTCCCAGGGACAGGGGGTGACCAAAAACATTCAGTACTTC
TRBJ2-1	NA	TRBV27	NA	CASSLMDGRLYNEQFF	TGTGCCAGCAGTTTAATGGACGGCCGTCTCTACAATGAGCAGTTCTTC
TRBJ1-1	once	TRBV19	TRBD1	CASSIGTGGTEAFF	TGTGCCAGTAGTATAGGGACAGGAGGCACTGAAGCTTTCTTT
TRBJ1-5	NA	TRBV10-1	NA	CASRRRGTGLYSNQPQHF	TGCGCCAGCAGGCGTAGAGGGACGGGACTGTATAGCAATCAGCCCCAGCATTTT
TRBJ2-1	NA	TRBV5-1	NA	CASSGQRAEQFF	TGCGCCAGCAGCGGGCAGCGGGCTGAGCAGTTCTTC
TRBJ2-7	NA	TRBV7-8	NA	CASSLTAYEQYF	TGTGCCAGCAGCCTCACAGCCTACGAGCAGTACTTC
TRBJ1-6	NA	TRBV5-5	NA	CASSFANYNSPLHF	TGTGCCAGCAGCTTCGCCAACTATAATTCACCCCTCCACTTT
TRBJ2-2	NA	TRBV28	NA	CASSRDTGELFF	TGTGCCAGCAGTAGGGACACCGGGGAGCTGTTTTTT
TRBJ1-4	NA	TRBV6-1	NA	CASSELAGAEKLFF	TGTGCCAGCAGTGAACTTGCGGGGGCTGAAAAACTGTTTTTT
TRBJ2-1	NA	TRBV6-5	NA	CASSYLDLTVLFF	TGTGCCAGCAGTTACCTAGACCTGACCGTCCTGTTCTTC
TRBJ2-3	NA	TRBV7-2	TRBD2	CASSQSGISTDTQYF	TGTGCCAGCAGCCAAAGCGGGATTAGCACAGATACGCAGTATTTT
TRBJ2-2	NA	TRBV4-2	NA	CASSRAAPTAYGTNTGELFF	TGTGCCAGCAGCCGCGCCGCCCCGACGGCATACGGGACGAACACCGGGGAGCTGTTTTTT
TRBJ1-1	NA	TRBV28	NA	CASSLGGGIIGNTEAFF	TGTGCCAGCAGTTTAGGAGGGGGAATTATAGGAAACACTGAAGCTTTCTTT
TRBJ2-7	NA	TRBV7-2	TRBD2	CASNPGRGYGEQYF	TGTGCCAGCAACCCCGGGCGGGGGTATGGCGAGCAGTACTTC
TRBJ1-2	NA	TRBV28	NA	CASSSQGGYTF	TGTGCCAGCAGTTCACAGGGTGGCTACACCTTC
TRBJ1-6	NA	TRBV13	NA	CASSLEGGTTYNSPLHF	TGTGCCAGCAGCTTAGAGGGAGGGACTACCTATAATTCACCCCTCCACTTT
TRBJ1-1	NA	TRBV4-3	TRBD1	CASSLGGQENTEAFF	TGCGCCAGCAGCCTGGGGGGACAGGAGAACACTGAAGCTTTCTTT
TRBJ1-4	NA	TRBV7-8	NA	CASSLGWGLTNEKLFF	TGTGCCAGCAGCCTTGGATGGGGGCTAACTAATGAAAAACTGTTTTTT
TRBJ2-1	few	TRBV7-2	NA	CASSLAWAGEGEQFF	TGTGCCAGCAGCTTAGCCTGGGCAGGGGAAGGGGAGCAGTTCTTC
TRBJ1-1	NA	TRBV19	NA	CASSWQGHMNTEAFF	TGTGCCAGTAGCTGGCAGGGACACATGAACACTGAAGCTTTCTTT
TRBJ1-2	NA	TRBV30	NA	CAWSTDNARVGIHSNYGYTF	TGTGCCTGGAGCACGGATAACGCCCGGGTCGGGATCCATTCTAACTATGGCTACACCTTC
TRBJ2-7	NA	TRBV5-1	TRBD1	CASSGTGPVYEQYF	TGCGCCAGCAGTGGGACAGGACCCGTCTACGAGCAGTACTTC
TRBJ2-2	NA	TRBV13	NA	CASSLAQAPQVGELFF	TGTGCCAGCAGCTTAGCTCAGGCCCCCCAGGTCGGGGAGCTGTTTTTT
TRBJ2-5	NA	TRBV27	TRBD2	CASSPDDKGRAQYF	TGTGCCAGCAGTCCAGACGACAAAGGGAGGGCCCAGTACTTC
TRBJ2-3	NA	TRBV6-5	NA	CASSFTGRGTDTQYF	TGTGCCAGCAGTTTCACAGGGAGGGGCACAGATACGCAGTATTTT
TRBJ1-2	NA	TRBV6-5	NA	CASRPDSNYGYTF	TGTGCCAGCAGACCGGACAGTAACTATGGCTACACCTTC
TRBJ2-2	NA	TRBV5-1	NA	CASSLQGTGELFF	TGCGCCAGCAGCTTACAGGGAACCGGGGAGCTGTTTTTT
TRBJ2-1	NA	TRBV4-2	TRBD2	CASSQDWGAGSREQFF	TGTGCCAGCAGCCAAGATTGGGGAGCGGGGAGTAGGGAGCAGTTCTTC
TRBJ2-7	NA	TRBV11-2	NA	CASSLIGQPYEQYF	TGTGCCAGCAGCCTAATCGGACAGCCCTACGAGCAGTACTTC
TRBJ2-1	NA	TRBV7-6	TRBD2	CASSLGSGGYEQFF	TGTGCCAGCAGCTTAGGTAGCGGGGGGTATGAGCAGTTCTTC
TRBJ2-1	NA	TRBV2	NA	CASTLPSGYNEQFF	TGTGCCAGCACCCTGCCCAGCGGCTACAATGAGCAGTTCTTC
TRBJ2-7	NA	TRBV7-2	TRBD2	CASSFTSGGAGYEQYF	TGTGCCAGCAGTTTCACTAGCGGGGGGGCTGGGTACGAGCAGTACTTC
TRBJ2-5	NA	TRBV28	NA	CASSSVAVQETQYF	TGTGCCAGCAGTTCCGTAGCGGTCCAAGAGACCCAGTACTTC
TRBJ1-6	NA	TRBV5-5	NA	CASSEGLKINSPLHF	TGTGCCAGCAGCGAGGGCCTTAAGATTAATTCACCCCTCCACTTT
TRBJ2-2	NA	TRBV2	TRBD1	CATKVGQGAGELFF	TGTGCCACCAAAGTGGGACAGGGGGCCGGGGAGCTGTTTTTT
TRBJ2-2	NA	TRBV19	NA	CASSIVTTGELFF	TGTGCCAGTAGTATTGTTACCACCGGGGAGCTGTTTTTT
TRBJ2-5	once	TRBV2	NA	CASSEGGTQYF	TGTGCCAGCAGTGAAGGGGGGACCCAGTACTTC
TRBJ2-5	NA	TRBV10-3	TRBD2	CAISEGSGGARQETQYF	TGTGCCATCAGTGAGGGTAGCGGGGGGGCGAGGCAAGAGACCCAGTACTTC
TRBJ2-7	NA	TRBV12-5	TRBD2	CASGLVNISGGPYEQYF	TGTGCTAGTGGTTTGGTAAATATTAGCGGGGGCCCGTACGAGCAGTACTTC
TRBJ2-1	NA	TRBV6-6	TRBD2	CATSSGGADEQFF	TGTGCCACCAGTAGCGGGGGGGCGGATGAGCAGTTCTTC
TRBJ2-4	once	TRBV19	TRBD2	CASSIVRGEGKNIQYF	TGTGCCAGTAGTATCGTCCGGGGGGAAGGCAAAAACATTCAGTACTTC
TRBJ2-7	NA	TRBV11-2	NA	CATMPGHRTALSYEQYF	TGTGCCACCATGCCTGGGCACAGGACAGCCTTATCCTACGAGCAGTACTTC
TRBJ2-3	NA	TRBV5-6	NA	CASWWGVESDTQYF	TGTGCCAGCTGGTGGGGGGTGGAATCGGATACGCAGTATTTT
TRBJ2-2	NA	TRBV18	TRBD2	CASSPVLADNTGELFF	TGTGCCAGCTCACCGGTCCTAGCGGACAACACCGGGGAGCTGTTTTTT
TRBJ1-1	NA	TRBV6-5	TRBD1	CASSPQGTVNTEAFF	TGTGCCAGCAGCCCACAGGGGACGGTGAACACTGAAGCTTTCTTT
TRBJ1-4	NA	TRBV19	NA	CASSIILRQPEKLFF	TGTGCCAGTAGTATCATACTGAGACAGCCGGAAAAACTGTTTTTT
TRBJ1-1	NA	TRBV7-2	NA	CASSLVGGNTEAFF	TGTGCCAGCAGCTTAGTTGGGGGGAACACTGAAGCTTTCTTT
TRBJ1-5	once	TRBV5-6	TRBD1	CASSLGTGDQPQHF	TGTGCCAGCAGCTTGGGGACAGGGGATCAGCCCCAGCATTTT
TRBJ2-5	NA	TRBV13	NA	CASSPSGLTGPGLETQYF	TGTGCCAGCAGCCCAAGCGGCTTAACTGGGCCCGGTCTAGAGACCCAGTACTTC
TRBJ2-7	NA	TRBV19	NA	CASSIGLTYEQYF	TGTGCCAGTAGTATCGGGCTTACCTACGAGCAGTACTTC
TRBJ1-1	NA	TRBV7-2	TRBD1	CASSAHAPDRRNTEAFF	TGTGCCAGCAGCGCCCACGCCCCGGACAGGCGGAACACTGAAGCTTTCTTT
TRBJ1-2	NA	TRBV19	NA	CASSILEMNGYTF	TGTGCCAGTAGTATTCTGGAGATGAATGGCTACACCTTC